This T cell receptor (beta chain) was observed in a study of cytomegalovirus exposure and HLA in healthy donors. Points on this clone: Its specificity is not known.

The trim removed 4 bases at V and 1 base at J, leaving 7 bases unmatched. The CDR3 is made up of 16 amino acids. CDR1 and CDR2 (germline): SGDLS, YYNGEE. Notes on the study in general: Per published reports, the classifier diagnosed cytomegalovirus status with high specificity and sensitivity. In a later analysis, the majority of CMV-associated beta chains seemingly showed HLA restriction. Reported findings show TCR beta sequences accurately forecast HLA-A and HLA-B alleles in most subjects. As immune exposure information, only CMV serostatus was available.

The primer mix had 60 Vbeta and 13 Jbeta primers. Using immunoSEQ multiplex PCR, the repertoire was profiled, and TCRdb retains in-frame clones only, with some absent. The data show some 140,000 clones, around 70% seen once. Sequencing was performed on PBMCs. This sequence joins TRBV9 and TRBJ2-4; 8 bases align to TRBD2. The receptor comes from a man aged 25 to 40 in good health and CMV-seronegative. In nucleotides, the CDR3 is TGTGCCAGCAGCCCCCGGGGGGGGAGCGCCAAAAACATTCAGTACTTC. It yields the protein CASSPRGGSAKNIQYF.